This TCR beta chain was identified in a study of T cells after yellow fever vaccination. Study-level information: Those fractions that held only low numbers of cells were prepared using the SMART-Seq v4 Ultra Low Input RNA kit. Study outcomes and limitations: Of the clonotypes, a small share occurred in both CD4 and CD8 compartments. Researchers cautioned that FACS-sorted repertoires could harbor abundant clonotypes contaminating from the bulk population.

Unmatched junction bases numbered 14, after V lost 3 bases and J lost 0 bases. CDR1 and CDR2 (germline): KGHSH, LQKENI. CDR3 length equals 19 residues. Universal primer sites and UMIs were introduced during 5'RACE template-switching synthesis of TCR cDNA. TCRdb re-derived calls from the 5' RACE reads in MiXCR, one entry per CDR3 protein. This table has 500,000 to 650,000 distinct CDR3 sequences, 9% to 15% appearing once. Turning to this clonotype: As yet, its antigen is unknown.

The V gene is TRBV18, the J gene TRBJ2-3; 8 bases agree with TRBD2. This sample comprised PBMCs, obtained on the day of the yellow fever booster vaccination. The sequence came from a man aged 25-40 years who received the YFV17D yellow fever vaccine. The CDR3 sequence: CASSPSGRPHASSTDTQYF. The CDR3 nucleotides are TGTGCCAGCTCACCGAGCGGGAGACCACACGCCTCTAGCACAGATACGCAGTATTTT.